This T cell receptor (beta chain) stems from a study of technical replicates of blood from several donors. Generated by immunoSEQ multiplex PCR, the TCRdb table keeps only in-frame clones and is missing some. The top ten hold less than 0.25% of the sample, which has tens of thousands of clones, approximately 94% seen once. Per the germline V gene, CDR1 is MGHRA and CDR2 is YSYEKL. Trimming cost V 0 bases and J 7 bases; bases outside gene matches: 6. The CDR3 runs 15 residues. Sequences were obtained from T cells isolated from PBMCs. This chain joins TRBV4-1 and TRBJ1-2; 9 bases align to TRBD1. This clonotype was sampled from a human donor in good health. As DNA, the CDR3 is TGCGCCAGCAGCCAAGAAAGGGACAGGGAGGTTGGCTACACCTTC. It translates to CASSQERDREVGYTF.